The 10 T cell receptor beta chains below all came from one sample that was sequenced in a study of CD8 T cells in Susac syndrome. cDNA came from roughly 0.5 to 1 ug RNA primed by random hexamers. TCRdb itself ran the immunoSEQ multiplex PCR reads through MiXCR, one entry per CDR3 protein. The sample records about 130,000 distinct CDR3 sequences, around 94% being singletons. What was sequenced was CD4+ T cells from PBMCs. The receptor set was obtained from a human donor in good health.

The V and J genes are TRBV29-1 and TRBJ2-1, with D tentatively TRBD2 (6 bases). This CDR3 is 12 amino acids long. Trimming pared 2 bases from V and 9 bases from J, leaving 11 bases between. Germline V gene data show CDR1 as SQVTM and CDR2 as ANQGSEA. In nucleotides, the CDR3 is TGCAGCGTTGAATACCGAGCGGGTGAGCAGTTCTTC. Protein: CSVEYRAGEQFF.

The chain carries TRBV7-9 and TRBJ2-7; 12 nucleotides line up with TRBD1. The germline CDR1 and CDR2 sequences are SEHNR and FQNEAQ (reference sequence). V trimming: 3 bases; J trimming: 5 bases; junction bases outside the gene matches: 2. The CDR3 consists of 14 residues. The chain's CDR3 is CASSLGQGADEQYF. CDR3 in DNA: TGTGCCAGCAGCTTGGGACAGGGGGCGGACGAGCAGTACTTC. The variable domain in full, completed from reference TRBV7-9 and TRBJ2-7, reads DTGVSQNPRHKITKRGQNVTFRCDPISEHNRLYWYRQTLGQGPEFLTYFQNEAQLEKSRLLSDRFSAERPKGSFSTLEIQRTEQGDSAMYLCASSLGQGADEQYFGPGTRLTVT.

The chain is built from TRBV12-3 or TRBV12-4 and TRBJ2-2; a possible D gene is TRBD2 (6 bases). The CDR3 sequence is 16 residues long. Trimming shortened V by 5 bases and J by 5 bases, and 18 bases separated the two germline ends. This chain's CDR3 is CASSPAEGRRTGELFF. The CDR3 DNA reads TGTGCCAGCAGTCCAGCGGAGGGGCGCAGAACCGGGGAGCTGTTTTTT.

J is TRBJ2-3 and V is TRBV12-3 or TRBV12-4; TRBD1 matches 10 bases. The CDR3 has 16 amino acids. Trimming removed 5 bases from V and 2 bases from J; junction bases left unmatched: 7. CDR3 in DNA: TGTGCCAGCAGTAGGGCTGACAGGGGGCACACAGATACGCAGTATTTT. It codes for CASSRADRGHTDTQYF.

This clonotype appeared a single time. The chain recombines TRBV2 with TRBJ2-1; the D gene is possibly TRBD2 (5 bases). In germline, CDR1 is SNHLY, CDR2 FYNNEI. The CDR3 has 13 residues. Between the trimmed V and J ends, which lost 5 bases and 5 bases, there was a span of 10 bases. The CDR3 bases are TGTGCCAGCAGTTCCAGGCGGGACAATGAGCAGTTCTTC. Its protein is CASSSRRDNEQFF.

This clonotype was detected only a few times. The chain has TRBV5-1 and TRBJ2-2, with D possibly called TRBD1 or TRBD2 (5 bases each). This CDR3 contains 16 residues. The germline V gene has CDR1 SGHRS and CDR2 YFSETQ. V lost 0 bases and J 2 bases, leaving 11 bases between the germline ends. CDR3 residues: CASSLDPGRNTGELFF. As DNA, the CDR3 is TGCGCCAGCAGCTTGGATCCAGGGAGAAACACCGGGGAGCTGTTTTTT.

The CDR3 region has the DNA TGTGCCTGCTCCGGGACTAGCGGGAGCTCCTACAATGAGCAGTTCTTC. As protein: CACSGTSGSSYNEQFF. The V and J genes are TRBV30 and TRBJ2-1, with TRBD2 matching 14 bases. The CDR3 sequence is 16 residues long. Germline V gives CDR1 GTSNPN, CDR2 SVGIG (reference sequence). V lost 6 bases, J lost 0 bases, and 4 bases stayed unmatched.

The genes are TRBV12-3 or TRBV12-4 and TRBJ1-5; possibly TRBD1 for D (5 bases). The CDR3 is 18 amino acids. Trimming took 3 bases from V and 2 from J, leaving 20 bases between them. Here the CDR3 reads CASSLDLLAGAGNQPQHF. The CDR3 DNA follows: TGTGCCAGCAGTTTGGACCTACTGGCCGGGGCAGGCAATCAGCCCCAGCATTTT.

The chain links TRBV7-2 to TRBJ1-1; 8 bases align to TRBD1. This CDR3 is built from 16 residues. J was trimmed by 5 bases and V by 0 bases; bases with no gene match: 8. Germline V CDR1 and CDR2: SGHTA, FQGNSA. CDR3 residues: CASSLADQGAGTEAFF. CDR3 bases: TGTGCCAGCAGCTTAGCGGATCAGGGGGCAGGGACTGAAGCTTTCTTT.

This rearrangement joins TRBV5-6 to TRBJ1-1, with TRBD1 matching over 7 bases. With 4 bases clipped from V and 4 bases from J, the junction kept 4 bases outside the gene matches. CDR1 and CDR2 from the germline V gene are SGHDT and YYEEEE. The CDR3 extends over 13 amino acids. The CDR3 nucleotides read TGTGCCAGCAGCCGGACAGGCTCCACTGAAGCTTTCTTT. Its protein is CASSRTGSTEAFF.